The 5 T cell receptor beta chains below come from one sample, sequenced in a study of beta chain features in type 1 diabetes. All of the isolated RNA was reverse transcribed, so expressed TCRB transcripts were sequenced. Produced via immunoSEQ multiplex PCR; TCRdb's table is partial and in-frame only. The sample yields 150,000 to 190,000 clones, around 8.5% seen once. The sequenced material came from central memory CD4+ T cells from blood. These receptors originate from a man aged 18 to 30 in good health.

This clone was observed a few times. The CDR3 sequence is CASSPGRGREQYF. The DNA for the CDR3 is TGTGCCAGCAGCCCCGGCAGGGGGAGGGAGCAGTACTTC. This chain connects TRBV5-6 to TRBJ2-7; weak D call: TRBD1 (7 bases). CDR1 is SGHDT, CDR2 YYEEEE, per germline. The V and J ends lost 4 bases and 7 bases respectively, with 15 bases between them. The CDR3 consists of 13 residues.

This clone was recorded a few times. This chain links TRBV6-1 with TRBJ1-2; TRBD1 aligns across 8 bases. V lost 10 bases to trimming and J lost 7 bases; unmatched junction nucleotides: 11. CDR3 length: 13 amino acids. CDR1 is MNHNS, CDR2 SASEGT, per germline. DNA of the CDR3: TGTGCCATCCTTAACCCAGGGGGCAGTGGCTACACCTTC. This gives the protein CAILNPGGSGYTF.

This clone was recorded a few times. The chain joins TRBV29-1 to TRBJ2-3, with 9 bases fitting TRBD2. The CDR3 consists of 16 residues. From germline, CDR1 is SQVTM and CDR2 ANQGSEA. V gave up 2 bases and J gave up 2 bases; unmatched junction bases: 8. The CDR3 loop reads CSVERYSGRITDTQYF. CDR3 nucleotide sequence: TGCAGCGTTGAACGGTATAGCGGGAGAATCACAGATACGCAGTATTTT.

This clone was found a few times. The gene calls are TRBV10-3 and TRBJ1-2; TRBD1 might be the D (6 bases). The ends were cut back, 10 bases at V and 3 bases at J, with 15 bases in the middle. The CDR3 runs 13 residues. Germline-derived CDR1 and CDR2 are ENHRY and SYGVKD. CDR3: CATSAGVDYGYTF. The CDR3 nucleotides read TGTGCCACCTCGGCAGGGGTAGACTATGGCTACACCTTC.

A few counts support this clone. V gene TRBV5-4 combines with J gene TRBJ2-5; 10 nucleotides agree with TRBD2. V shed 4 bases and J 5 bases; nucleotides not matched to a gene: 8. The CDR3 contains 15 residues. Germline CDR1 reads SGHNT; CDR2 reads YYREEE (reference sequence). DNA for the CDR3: TGTGCCAGCAGCCAGGAGGCTAGCGGGGGCGAGACCCAGTACTTC. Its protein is CASSQEASGGETQYF. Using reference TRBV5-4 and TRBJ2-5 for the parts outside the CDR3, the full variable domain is ETGVTQSPTHLIKTRGQQVTLRCSSQSGHNTVSWYQQALGQGPQFIFQYYREEENGRGNFPPRFSGLQFPNYSSELNVNALELDDSALYLCASSQEASGGETQYFGPGTRLLVL.